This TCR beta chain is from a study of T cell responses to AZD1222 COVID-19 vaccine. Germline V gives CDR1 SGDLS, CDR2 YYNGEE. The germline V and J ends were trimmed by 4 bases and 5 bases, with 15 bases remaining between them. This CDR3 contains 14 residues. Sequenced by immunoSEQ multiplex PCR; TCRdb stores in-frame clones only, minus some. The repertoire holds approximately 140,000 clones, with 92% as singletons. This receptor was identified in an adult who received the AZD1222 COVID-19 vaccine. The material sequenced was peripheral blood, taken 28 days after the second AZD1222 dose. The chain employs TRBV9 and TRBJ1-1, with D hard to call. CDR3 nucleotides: TGTGCCAGCAGCCGCTCGGATTTGGGAACTGAAGCTTTCTTT. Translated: CASSRSDLGTEAFF.